This TCR beta chain stems from a study of response to subunit inactivated influenza vaccine. This clonotype came up a few times. TCRdb itself ran the RT-PCR reads through MiXCR, one entry per CDR3 protein. This sample carries about 780,000 distinct CDR3 sequences, roughly 18% of them seen once, and the ten largest clones take approximately 10%. The CDR3 consists of 18 residues. Trimming cost V 4 bases and J 6 bases; bases outside gene matches: 15. Germline CDR1 MNHEY, CDR2 SVGEGT. The receptor's source is a man aged 45-65 years who received an inactivated influenza vaccine. Sample: PBMCs from blood, taken roughly 5 days after vaccination. This rearrangement joins TRBV6-2 or TRBV6-3 to TRBJ1-2; 12 bases align to TRBD1. This CDR3 is CASSFVLRDRGRGDGYTF. For the CDR3, the DNA is TGTGCCAGCAGTTTCGTCCTCCGGGACAGGGGGCGCGGTGATGGCTACACCTTC.